This TCR beta chain derives from a study of B cell selection in AIRE deficiency. General study findings and limits: Only 9.3% of 3,000 to 4,500 shared Treg sequences were patient-specific; about 30% healthy-specific. About 31% of healthy-shared Treg TCRbeta sequences appeared in patient Tconv cells.

CDR1 and CDR2 from the germline V gene are MNHNS and SASEGT. V lost 1 base and J lost 5, with 12 bases in between. The CDR3 totals 15 residues. Of note for this clone: Its antigen is currently unknown.

Clones were read by immunoSEQ multiplex PCR, and TCRdb kept only the in-frame ones, dropping some. The sample yields about 25,000 clones, roughly 95% seen once. Conventional CD4 T cells were sorted as CD4+CD127+ cells. The clonotype comes from a human donor in good health. The V and J genes are TRBV6-1 and TRBJ1-5; D may be TRBD1 (5 bases). Input material: CD4+CD127+ conventional T cells sorted from PBMCs. CDR3 protein: CASSEGLAGYQPQHF. The CDR3 coding sequence is TGTGCCAGCAGTGAAGGATTGGCAGGGTATCAGCCCCAGCATTTT.